This TCR beta chain was captured in a study of memory CD4+ T cells and cytomegalovirus serostatus. The overall study: This sample comes from healthy Belgian adults, about nine CMV seropositive, 24 seronegative.

Original handling: After removing out-of-frame reads, 2 million to 2.5 million distinct TCRbeta sequences remained. Assay used: immunoSEQ multiplex PCR; TCRdb lists only in-frame clones, some missing. That table is the source of V, J and clone size, and D and trimming were worked out from the DNA. The repertoire has 48,000 or so clones, about three quarters of them found once; the top ten carry about 0.8%. Study results and limitations: CMV serostatus prediction reached median AUC roughly 0.95, or 0.91 with US-trained model.

Single viable CD3+CD4+CD8-CD45RO+ cells were sorted as the memory CD4+ T cells. Donors' CMV status reflects serum IgG against pp150, pp28, p38, p52. The CDR3 covers 17 residues. V lost 7 bases to trimming and J lost 0 bases, with 16 bases between them. CDR1 is SGHAT and CDR2 is FQDESV in the germline V gene (reference sequence). The sample holds a few counts of this clone. Its antigen is currently unknown. This chain links TRBV11-1 with TRBJ2-6; D perhaps matches TRBD2 (6 bases). The source of this sequence is an adult in good health and CMV-seronegative. Sequenced sample: memory CD4+ T cells from blood. DNA of the CDR3: TGTGCCAGCACCCCGGGTGCGGGGAGCTCTGGGGCCAACGTCCTGACTTTC. Its translation: CASTPGAGSSGANVLTF.